This T cell receptor beta chain derives from a study of OX40 agonist ivuxolimab in advanced cancers. Germline loops: CDR1 MNHNS, CDR2 SASEGT. V was pared by 4 bases and J by 3 bases, with 8 bases of the junction left unmatched. The CDR3 has 18 amino acids. There are a few counts of this clone. Its antigen is unidentified. General study results and limits: At 0.1 to 3.0 mg/kg, clonal expansion of CD4+ and CD8+ blood T cells had occurred by week 6. CD8+ T cells averaged more expanded clones than CD4+.

Libraries were prepared by immunoSEQ multiplex PCR; TCRdb keeps only in-frame clonotypes and omits some of them. The data contain some 80,000 clones, approximately 90% of them singletons. This sample comprised CD4+ or CD8+ T cells sorted from blood, obtained in a trial of the OX40 agonist ivuxolimab. The chain joins TRBV6-1 to TRBJ2-1; 14 positions agree with TRBD2. The TCR sequence derives from an adult with an advanced solid tumor such as melanoma, head and neck, liver or kidney cancer. CDR3 sequence: CASSVVRGLAGVYNEQFF. CDR3 DNA sequence: TGTGCCAGCAGTGTCGTTCGGGGACTAGCGGGAGTCTACAATGAGCAGTTCTTC.